The subject of this entry is one T cell receptor beta chain. What it binds is unknown. PCR primers comprised 60 Vbeta and 13 Jbeta primers. TCRdb's table, derived via immunoSEQ multiplex PCR, lists solely in-frame clones and lacks some. The sample has about 130,000 clones, around three quarters seen once. These data come from a study of cytomegalovirus exposure and HLA in healthy donors. At the level of the study: Within an early data release were tens of millions of unique TCRs drawn from HLA-typed donors. The study, taken as a whole, reports: TCR beta V segments were, for the most part, productive about 90% or about 30% of the time in an earlier analysis.

The V and J ends lost 5 bases and 5 bases respectively, with 10 bases between them. The CDR3 totals 13 residues. CDR1 is SGHTA and CDR2 is FQGTGA in the germline V gene. This clonotype was obtained from a man aged 25 to 40 in good health. The rearrangement uses TRBV7-3 and TRBJ2-1, with D uncertain. Sequences were obtained from PBMCs. Written as DNA, the CDR3 is TGTGCCAGCAGCCAATTTCCCAACAATGAGCAGTTCTTC. This sequence encodes CASSQFPNNEQFF.